One TCR beta chain is described in this entry. Which antigen it targets is not known. The input lacks base qualities; no much larger clone sits a single base away. The donors were included in the validation cohort of approximately 130 subjects, a group kept apart from the roughly 670-subject first cohort. This sample stems from a study of cytomegalovirus exposure and HLA in healthy donors (dated by TCRdb to 2016 to 2017). For the study in its entirety: According to a later analysis, the roughly 130 validation repertoires were produced on the same platform as the 700 or so repertoires of the first cohort. The study aimed to test whether cataloging public T cell receptors could reveal signatures of past pathogen exposure. Besides the first cohort of 550 to 750 subjects, a separate validation cohort made up of 120 different subjects was used. To predict cytomegalovirus infection status, the study brought together high-throughput TCR immunosequencing, statistical association of individual TCRs with disease status, and machine learning.

The germline V gene encodes CDR1 SGHRS and CDR2 YFSETQ. Trimming leaves V shorter by 4 bases and J shorter by 0 bases, with the junction holding 11 bases beyond the gene matches. The CDR3 holds 18 amino acids from the cysteine to the phenylalanine. The kept DNA is CDR3 alone, 54 bases in frame from the first base. Libraries were made using the immunoSEQ multiplex PCR assay. Turning to the authors' computational methods: A statistical classification framework was built for diagnosing cytomegalovirus status from the catalog of TCR beta chain sequences. TCRdb obtained this table from immuneACCESS and retained in-frame rearrangements with V and J assigned. These tables miss some clones; where compared with another copy, unresolved V genes account for less than half of the shortfall, and the remainder is unexplained. For V, J and clone size, that table is used; D and trimming come from the DNA. Within this sample are 71,000 or so clones, with around 96% of them counted one time only. Under 1.5% of the sample lies in the top ten.

The paper as a whole reports these results and caveats: According to the authors, the approach could potentially be generalized to other disease states and immunological phenotypes. In vitro tests confirmed that a few of the cytomegalovirus-associated TCR beta chains recognize cytomegalovirus antigens. Subsequent analysis determined that TCRs grouped into clusters in the first cohort also showed a tendency toward co-occurrence across the roughly 110 validation repertoires, and approximately 93% of cluster scores exceeded 0. Most TCR sequences were seen in very few donors, while some public TCRs were found in many individuals. In the study, about 150 TCR beta chains were listed as associated with cytomegalovirus. A later analysis lacked HLA typing for the validation cohort, so it scored co-occurrence in that cohort across all 110 or so repertoires. Cytomegalovirus status was reported to be diagnosed by the classifier with high specificity and sensitivity in both the original and validation cohorts.

This receptor was identified in a man between 18 and 35 years old in good health and CMV-seropositive. Recombination joined TRBV5-1 with TRBJ1-1; TRBD1 lines up with 11 middle nucleotides. Sequenced input: PBMCs. CDR3 reads: CASSGTMDRGRMNTEAFF. The DNA is as follows: TGCGCCAGCAGCGGAACAATGGACAGGGGGCGCATGAACACTGAAGCTTTCTTT.